The 27 T cell receptor beta chains reported below all come from one sample, sequenced in a study of Ad26.COV2.S vaccination and SARS-CoV-2 variants. Data came from immunoSEQ multiplex PCR; TCRdb stores just in-frame clones and leaves some out. The sample has 300,000 to 350,000 clones, about 88% seen once. The treatment was: roughly 19 received Ad26.COV2.S at low or high dose, single or two shots; 5 received placebo; per-sample allocation not given. Specimen acquisition occurred on day 63 following the initial vaccine or placebo injection. The specimen comprised peripheral blood, sampled in a trial of Ad26.COV2.S vaccine versus placebo. The receptor set was obtained from a person between 18 and 65 years old who received the Ad26.COV2.S COVID-19 vaccine or a placebo.

The J gene is TRBJ1-5, the V gene TRBV10-3; tentatively, D is TRBD1 (5 bases). The germline V gene encodes CDR1 ENHRY and CDR2 SYGVKD. The CDR3 consists of 17 residues. Trimming removed 8 bases from V and 7 bases from J, with 27 bases in between. The CDR3 sequence: CAICLLRVSGLRQPQHF. The DNA of the CDR3 is TGTGCCATCTGCCTCCTTAGGGTGTCGGGGCTTCGACAGCCCCAGCATTTT.

This clone was found a few times. The rearrangement uses TRBV19 and TRBJ1-5; TRBD1 matches 7 bases. The CDR3 consists of 14 residues. In germline, CDR1 is LNHDA, CDR2 SQIVND (reference sequence). The ends lost 9 bases at V and 0 bases at J; junction bases unmatched: 5. CDR3 in DNA: TGTGCCAGCAACAGGGGCAATAGCAATCAGCCCCAGCATTTT. As protein: CASNRGNSNQPQHF.

The rearrangement joins TRBV7-9 to TRBJ1-1; D gene ambiguous. This CDR3 comprises 15 residues. Trimming left V 5 bases short and J 4 bases short, with 17 bases between. CDR1 and CDR2 (germline): SEHNR, FQNEAQ (reference sequence). The CDR3 DNA reads as TGTGCCAGCAGCCGAGATGCGGGGAGAGTCACTGAAGCTTTCTTT. Translating gives CASSRDAGRVTEAFF.

This chain connects TRBV7-8 to TRBJ2-1; tentatively, D is TRBD2 (5 bases). The CDR3 length is 15 residues. Trimming left V 4 bases short and J 9 bases short, with 19 bases between. The germline V gene encodes CDR1 SGHVS and CDR2 FQNEAQ. CDR3: CASSSCDGITCEQFF. The CDR3 DNA sequence: TGTGCCAGCAGCTCTTGTGACGGGATTACCTGTGAGCAGTTCTTC.

In its sample, this clone was seen once. V usage is TRBV28 and J usage is TRBJ1-5; TRBD1 is a possible D gene (6 bases). CDR3 size: 16 residues. Germline-derived CDR1 and CDR2 are MDHEN and SYDVKM. The V end lost 3 bases, the J end lost 7 bases, and 19 bases lay between the germline ends. The CDR3 reads CASSFLLRGTIQPQHF. CDR3 nucleotides: TGTGCCAGCAGTTTTTTACTCAGGGGAACGATACAGCCCCAGCATTTT. Supplemented by reference TRBV28 and TRBJ1-5, the full variable domain reads DVKVTQSSRYLVKRTGEKVFLECVQDMDHENMFWYRQDPGLGLRLIYFSYDVKMKEKGDIPEGYSVSREKKERFSLILESASTNQTSMYLCASSFLLRGTIQPQHFGDGTRLSIL.

The chain has TRBV6-1 and TRBJ2-7; D might be TRBD1 or TRBD2, each matching 7 bases. Trimming left V 3 bases short and J 6 bases short, with 15 bases between. The length of the CDR3 is 14 residues. The germline V gene has CDR1 MNHNS and CDR2 SASEGT. The DNA of the CDR3 is TGTGCCAGCAGTGAGCGCAGGGGGGGTAGCGAGCAGTACTTC. This sequence encodes CASSERRGGSEQYF.

V gene TRBV19 combines with J gene TRBJ1-1; no definite D call. CDR1 and CDR2 from the germline V gene are LNHDA and SQIVND (reference sequence). Trimming cost V 6 bases and J 12 bases, with 17 bases left between them. The CDR3 sequence is 12 residues long. CDR3 in DNA: TGTGCCAGTAGGGGTTCCGGACGGTCGTCTTTCTTT. It specifies CASRGSGRSSFF. Full variable domain (rest looked up from reference TRBV19 and TRBJ1-1): DGGITQSPKYLFRKEGQNVTLSCEQNLNHDAMYWYRQDPGQGLRLIYYSQIVNDFQKGDIAEGYSVSREKKESFPLTVTSAQKNPTAFYLCASRGSGRSSFFGQGTRLTVV.

The chain uses TRBV14 and TRBJ1-6, with D perhaps TRBD1 (5 bases). Trimming removed 1 base at V and 9 bases at J, with 16 bases between. The germline CDR1 and CDR2 sequences are SGHDN and FVKESK. This CDR3 contains 16 residues. This CDR3 reads CASSQGGGRVSSPLHF. CDR3 nucleotide sequence: TGTGCCAGCAGCCAAGGGGGAGGCAGGGTTTCTTCACCCCTCCACTTT.

The chain couples TRBV9 to TRBJ2-5; the D gene is possibly TRBD1 (7 bases). This CDR3 region has 15 residues. Trimming cost V 3 bases and J 0 bases, with 12 bases left between them. Per germline, CDR1 SGDLS and CDR2 YYNGEE. The CDR3 reads CASSGEDRNQETQYF. The CDR3 DNA sequence: TGTGCCAGCAGCGGGGAGGACAGGAACCAAGAGACCCAGTACTTC.

The chain couples TRBV18 to TRBJ1-2, with TRBD1 identical over 7 bases. Germline values: CDR1 KGHSH, CDR2 LQKENI. With 2 bases clipped from V and 3 bases from J, the junction kept 3 bases outside the gene matches. This CDR3 has 14 residues. The CDR3 here is CASSPDRVDYGYTF. The CDR3 nucleotides are TGTGCCAGCTCACCAGACAGGGTAGACTATGGCTACACCTTC.

The CDR3 sequence is CASSLRGVKDIQYF. The DNA for the CDR3 is TGTGCCAGCAGCTTAAGGGGGGTAAAGGACATTCAGTACTTC. J is TRBJ2-4 and V is TRBV7-2; D might be TRBD1 or TRBD2, each matching 6 bases. V was clipped by 2 bases and J by 8 bases, with 13 bases between them. Per germline, CDR1 SGHTA and CDR2 FQGNSA. The CDR3 length is 14 residues.

V and J are TRBV4-3 and TRBJ2-1, with a tentative D call TRBD1 (5 bases). Trimming removed 3 bases at V and 2 bases at J, with 11 bases between. The CDR3 consists of 15 residues. Germline CDR1 LGHNA, CDR2 YSLEER. As DNA, the CDR3 is TGCGCCAGCAGCCAGCAGGGTAACCCCTACAATGAGCAGTTCTTC. Encoded protein: CASSQQGNPYNEQFF.

This rearrangement joins TRBV27 to TRBJ1-1; tentative D call: TRBD1 (5 bases). The CDR3 spans 15 residues. V was pared by 8 bases and J by 1 base, with 17 bases between. CDR1 is MNHEY and CDR2 is SMNVEV in the germline V gene (reference sequence). The DNA of the CDR3 is TGTGCCAGCCGCGTCGGGGGGTGGACGAACACTGAAGCTTTCTTT. Encoded protein: CASRVGGWTNTEAFF.

This chain links TRBV19 with TRBJ2-2; 7 positions match TRBD1. Trimming removed 10 bases from V and 0 bases from J; junction bases left unmatched: 5. The germline CDR1 and CDR2 sequences are LNHDA and SQIVND (reference sequence). This CDR3 is built from 14 residues. CDR3 DNA: TGTGCCACCCTCGACAGGGCGAACACCGGGGAGCTGTTTTTT. Its translation is CATLDRANTGELFF.

The chain couples TRBV5-1 to TRBJ1-1; 9 bases map to TRBD1. Germline trimming cut 6 bases from V and 1 base from J; bases unmatched to any gene: 4. Germline V gene lookup returns CDR1 SGHRS and CDR2 YFSETQ. This CDR3 has 14 residues. DNA of the CDR3: TGCGCCAGCAACCAACAGGGGGCGAACACTGAAGCTTTCTTT. Protein product: CASNQQGANTEAFF.

The chain links TRBV7-2 to TRBJ2-1; 9 bases are shared with TRBD2. The germline gives CDR1 SGHTA, CDR2 FQGNSA. The CDR3 covers 14 residues. The junction had 4 bases not matched to a gene; V was cut back by 5 bases and J by 5 bases. The CDR3 sequence: CASSRTSANNEQFF. In DNA form, the CDR3 reads TGTGCCAGCAGCCGGACTAGCGCCAACAATGAGCAGTTCTTC.

The chain joins TRBV3-1 (or the pseudogene TRBV3-2) to TRBJ2-1; D perhaps matches TRBD2 (6 bases). Looked up from germline, CDR1 is LGHDT and CDR2 is YNNKEL (reference sequence). CDR3 length equals 20 residues. With 1 base removed from V and 5 bases from J, the gap between germline ends came to 27 bases. CDR3 bases: TGTGCCAGCAGCCAAGTGCCGTGGATGAGTCCGGCAGGAGGGGACAATGAGCAGTTCTTC. Its translation: CASSQVPWMSPAGGDNEQFF.

This clone was picked up one time. The V and J genes are TRBV21-1 and TRBJ2-7. TRBV21-1 is an annotated pseudogene. The CDR3 is 16 residues long. CDR3 residues: CASSKTWCRKCYEQYF. DNA for the CDR3: TGTGCCAGCAGCAAAACTTGGTGCAGAAAATGTTACGAGCAGTACTTC.

This clone is a singleton in its sample. The rearrangement joins TRBV18 to TRBJ2-6, with TRBD1 matching 7 bases. The CDR3 is 19 residues long. V trimming: 3 bases; J trimming: 0 bases; junction bases outside the gene matches: 11. Germline-derived CDR1 and CDR2 are KGHSH and LQKENI. CDR3 residues: CASSPTTGTATSGANVLTF. CDR3 bases: TGTGCCAGCTCACCCACAACCGGGACAGCAACCTCTGGGGCCAACGTCCTGACTTTC.

The V and J genes are TRBV5-1 and TRBJ1-2, with 11 bases aligning to TRBD1. Germline V gene data show CDR1 as SGHRS and CDR2 as YFSETQ. The CDR3 is 15 amino acids. V lost 1 base to trimming and J lost 7 bases; unmatched junction nucleotides: 6. CDR3 sequence (DNA): TGCGCCAGCAGCTTGAAAGGACAGGGGGCGAGTGGCTACACCTTC. As protein: CASSLKGQGASGYTF.

The chain is built from TRBV28 and TRBJ1-1, with TRBD1 as a possible D gene (5 bases). The CDR3 covers 17 residues. The germline V and J ends were trimmed by 1 base and 4 bases, with 19 bases remaining between them. CDR1 is MDHEN, CDR2 SYDVKM, per germline. CDR3 nucleotides: TGTGCCAGCAGTTTATATTCCTTAGGGGATCGTGGCACTGAAGCTTTCTTT. It codes for CASSLYSLGDRGTEAFF.

V usage is TRBV9 and J usage is TRBJ2-7, with 9 bases that match TRBD1. Germline-derived CDR1 and CDR2 are SGDLS and YYNGEE. The CDR3 extends over 13 amino acids. V shed 4 bases, J shed 3 bases, and the junction held 2 bases outside the gene matches. This CDR3 reads CASSRTGDYEQYF. CDR3 sequence (DNA): TGTGCCAGCAGCAGGACAGGGGACTACGAGCAGTACTTC.

This rearrangement joins TRBV5-1 to TRBJ1-3; unclear D gene. Trimming left V 2 bases short and J 0 bases short, with 15 bases between. The germline CDR1 and CDR2 sequences are SGHRS and YFSETQ. The CDR3 has 17 amino acids. The CDR3 sequence: CASSLRTGKLSGNTIYF. CDR3 in DNA: TGCGCCAGCAGCTTAAGGACTGGGAAACTCTCTGGAAACACCATATATTTT.

V usage is TRBV7-2 and J usage is TRBJ1-6; no definite D call. This CDR3 is built from 14 residues. Germline assignment: CDR1 SGHTA and CDR2 FQGNSA. The V and J ends lost 0 bases and 6 bases respectively, with 6 bases between them. The chain's CDR3 is CASSLAQANSPLHF. The CDR3 region has the DNA TGTGCCAGCAGCTTAGCGCAGGCTAATTCACCCCTCCACTTT. Filled out from reference TRBV7-2 and TRBJ1-6, the complete variable domain reads GAGVSQSPSNKVTEKGKDVELRCDPISGHTALYWYRQSLGQGLEFLIYFQGNSAPDKSGLPSDRFSAERTGGSVSTLTIQRTQQEDSAVYLCASSLAQANSPLHFGNGTRLTVT.

This rearrangement joins TRBV7-3 to TRBJ2-2; D is perhaps TRBD1 (5 bases). Germline loops: CDR1 SGHTA, CDR2 FQGTGA. V was trimmed by 3 bases and J by 5 bases, leaving 7 bases between them. The CDR3 is 13 residues long. CDR3 protein: CASSFQGTGELFF. CDR3 nucleotide sequence: TGTGCCAGCAGCTTTCAGGGAACCGGGGAGCTGTTTTTT.

As to this clone: The sample carries other DNA sequences with the same CDR3. The gene calls are TRBV5-1 and TRBJ2-3, with a weak D call TRBD2 (6 bases). CDR3 length: 14 residues. V gave up 3 bases and J gave up 6 bases, with 14 bases separating them. Germline CDR1 SGHRS, CDR2 YFSETQ. This CDR3 is CASSSSGGGDTQYF. The CDR3 nucleotides read TGCGCCAGCAGCTCCTCGGGTGGGGGGGATACGCAGTATTTT.

As DNA, the CDR3 is TGTGCCAGCAGCCAAGCCGTACACGGCCTAGCTGGGCAGCCCCAGCATTTT. It encodes CASSQAVHGLAGQPQHF. The J gene is TRBJ1-5, the V gene TRBV3-1 (or the pseudogene TRBV3-2), with D hard to call. V was cut by 1 base and J by 7 bases, with 20 bases left in between. The germline V gene encodes CDR1 LGHDT and CDR2 YNNKEL (reference sequence). The CDR3 loop spans 17 amino acids.